One sample yielded the 7 T cell receptor beta chains listed below, sequenced in a study of blood T cell repertoires in COVID-19. Produced via immunoSEQ multiplex PCR; TCRdb's table is partial and in-frame only. The top ten hold 6% to 7.5% of the sample, which has about 68,000 clones, about 91% seen once. The sequenced sample consisted of peripheral blood. All receptors come from a man aged 40-49 years with COVID-19, enrolled during active disease.

This rearrangement joins TRBV2 to TRBJ1-2, with D unclear. Germline-derived CDR1 and CDR2 are SNHLY and FYNNEI. Trimming shortened V by 0 bases and J by 3 bases, and 11 bases separated the two germline ends. The CDR3 is made up of 15 amino acids. CDR3 bases: TGTGCCAGCAGTGAAGCAGATGAGTTAGACTATGGCTACACCTTC. Encoded protein: CASSEADELDYGYTF.

The V call is TRBV5-4, the J call TRBJ1-2; D unclear. The CDR3 extends over 15 amino acids. Per germline, CDR1 SGHNT and CDR2 YYREEE (reference sequence). With 1 base removed from V and 3 bases from J, the gap between germline ends came to 13 bases. CDR3 sequence: CASSLLVGLDYGYTF. DNA for the CDR3: TGTGCCAGCAGCTTGCTGGTGGGCCTGGACTATGGCTACACCTTC.

The chain carries TRBV10-3 and TRBJ2-3; TRBD2 is a possible D gene (7 bases). V gave up 7 bases and J gave up 4 bases, with 18 bases separating them. CDR3 size: 15 residues. Germline loops: CDR1 ENHRY, CDR2 SYGVKD. This CDR3 is CAINKGGGGADTQYF. The CDR3 DNA sequence: TGTGCCATCAACAAAGGGGGGGGCGGCGCAGATACGCAGTATTTT.

This clone was observed once. The rearrangement links TRBV11-2 to TRBJ1-2, with D perhaps TRBD1 (5 bases). The CDR3 contains 14 residues. Trimming left V 4 bases short and J 7 bases short, with 16 bases between. The V gene's germline CDR1 is SGHAT and CDR2 FQNNGV. CDR3 in amino acids: CASSSGGRLGGYTF. The CDR3, as DNA: TGTGCCAGCAGCTCCGGGGGACGGTTGGGTGGCTACACCTTC.

The chain combines TRBV10-1 with TRBJ1-1; D perhaps matches TRBD1 (5 bases). The CDR3 totals 15 residues. Germline V gene lookup returns CDR1 WNHNN and CDR2 SYGVQD (reference sequence). V lost 3 bases and J 4 bases, leaving 15 bases between the germline ends. The CDR3 coding sequence is TGCGCCAGCAGTGACGGTGGGCAGGGCGGCACTGAAGCTTTCTTT. Amino acid sequence: CASSDGGQGGTEAFF.

The chain couples TRBV5-1 to TRBJ2-5; D perhaps matches TRBD1 (6 bases). The germline CDR1 and CDR2 sequences are SGHRS and YFSETQ. The CDR3 consists of 15 residues. V lost 3 bases and J 2 bases, leaving 14 bases between the germline ends. CDR3 DNA sequence: TGCGCCAGCAGCTCCCAGGGGTCGGTACAAGAGACCCAGTACTTC. It specifies CASSSQGSVQETQYF.

The chain couples TRBV19 to TRBJ2-1, with D maybe TRBD2 (6 bases). Deletions cut 3 bases from V and 5 bases from J, with 8 bases between. This CDR3 has 13 amino acids. Germline V gene lookup returns CDR1 LNHDA and CDR2 SQIVND (reference sequence). The CDR3 protein is CASSIWGDNEQFF. The CDR3 coding sequence is TGTGCCAGTAGTATCTGGGGGGACAATGAGCAGTTCTTC.